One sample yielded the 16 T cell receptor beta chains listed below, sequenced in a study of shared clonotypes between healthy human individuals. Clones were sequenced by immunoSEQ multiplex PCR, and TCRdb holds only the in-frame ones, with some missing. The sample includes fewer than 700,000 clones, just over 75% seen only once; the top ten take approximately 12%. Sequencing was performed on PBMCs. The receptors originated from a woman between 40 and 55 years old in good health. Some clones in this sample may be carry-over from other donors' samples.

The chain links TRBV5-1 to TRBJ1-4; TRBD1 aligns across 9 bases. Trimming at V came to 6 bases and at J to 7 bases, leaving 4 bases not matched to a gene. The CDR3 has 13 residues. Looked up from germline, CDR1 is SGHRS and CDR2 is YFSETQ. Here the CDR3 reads CASTEDRGEKLFF. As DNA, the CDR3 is TGCGCCAGCACCGAGGACAGGGGTGAAAAACTGTTTTTT.

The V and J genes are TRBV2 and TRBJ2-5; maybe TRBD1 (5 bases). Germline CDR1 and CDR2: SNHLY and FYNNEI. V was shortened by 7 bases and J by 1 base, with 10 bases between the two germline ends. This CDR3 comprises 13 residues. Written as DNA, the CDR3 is TGTGCCAGCATGAAGGGGTCCCAAGAGACCCAGTACTTC. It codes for CASMKGSQETQYF.

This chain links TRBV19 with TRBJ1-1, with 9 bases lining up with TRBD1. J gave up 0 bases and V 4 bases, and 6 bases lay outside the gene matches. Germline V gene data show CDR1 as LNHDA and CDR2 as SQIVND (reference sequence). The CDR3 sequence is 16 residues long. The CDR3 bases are TGTGCCAGTAGTAGGGGACAGGGTCCCCTGAACACTGAAGCTTTCTTT. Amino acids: CASSRGQGPLNTEAFF.

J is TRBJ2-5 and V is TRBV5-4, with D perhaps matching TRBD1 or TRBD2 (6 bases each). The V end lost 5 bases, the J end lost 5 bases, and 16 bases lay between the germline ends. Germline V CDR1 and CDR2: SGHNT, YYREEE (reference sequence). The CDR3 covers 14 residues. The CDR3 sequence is CASSSTGAAETQYF. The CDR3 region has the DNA TGTGCCAGCAGTTCGACGGGGGCCGCTGAGACCCAGTACTTC.

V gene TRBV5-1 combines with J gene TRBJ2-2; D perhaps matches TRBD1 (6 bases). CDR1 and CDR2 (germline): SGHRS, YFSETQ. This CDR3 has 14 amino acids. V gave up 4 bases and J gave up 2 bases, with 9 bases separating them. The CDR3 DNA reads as TGCGCCAGCAGCGTGGGACAAAACACCGGGGAGCTGTTTTTT. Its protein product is CASSVGQNTGELFF.

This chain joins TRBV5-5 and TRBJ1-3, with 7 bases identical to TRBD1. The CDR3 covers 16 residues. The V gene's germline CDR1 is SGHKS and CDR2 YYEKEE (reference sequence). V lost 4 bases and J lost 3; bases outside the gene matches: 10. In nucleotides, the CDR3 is TGTGCCAGCAGCCTGGAGGGGGCAATCGTTGGAAACACCATATATTTT. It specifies CASSLEGAIVGNTIYF.

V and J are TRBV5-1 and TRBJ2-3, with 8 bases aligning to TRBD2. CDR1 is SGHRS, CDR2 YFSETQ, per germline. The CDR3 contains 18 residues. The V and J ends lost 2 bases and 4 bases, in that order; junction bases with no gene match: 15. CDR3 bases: TGCGCCAGCAGCTTCTTGCCGGGAGGGCCTTCAAACTCAGATACGCAGTATTTT. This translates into CASSFLPGGPSNSDTQYF.

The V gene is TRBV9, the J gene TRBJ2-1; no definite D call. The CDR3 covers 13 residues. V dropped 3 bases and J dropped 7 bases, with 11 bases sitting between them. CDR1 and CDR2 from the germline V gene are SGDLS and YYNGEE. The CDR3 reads CASSADQSNEQFF. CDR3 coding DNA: TGTGCCAGCAGCGCAGACCAATCGAATGAGCAGTTCTTC. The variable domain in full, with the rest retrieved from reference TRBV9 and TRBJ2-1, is DSGVTQTPKHLITATGQRVTLRCSPRSGDLSVYWYQQSLDQGLQFLIQYYNGEERAKGNILERFSAQQFPDLHSELNLSSLELGDSALYFCASSADQSNEQFFGPGTRLTVL.

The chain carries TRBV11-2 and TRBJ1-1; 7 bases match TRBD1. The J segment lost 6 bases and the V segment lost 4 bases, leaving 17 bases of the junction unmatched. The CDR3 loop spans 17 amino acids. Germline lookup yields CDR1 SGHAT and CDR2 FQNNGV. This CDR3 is CASSSYPTDRAVAEAFF. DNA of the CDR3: TGTGCCAGCAGCTCTTACCCCACCGACAGGGCAGTCGCTGAAGCTTTCTTT. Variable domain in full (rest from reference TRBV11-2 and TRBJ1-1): EAGVAQSPRYKIIEKRQSVAFWCNPISGHATLYWYQQILGQGPKLLIQFQNNGVVDDSQLPKDRFSAERLKGVDSTLKIQPAKLEDSAVYLCASSSYPTDRAVAEAFFGQGTRLTVV.

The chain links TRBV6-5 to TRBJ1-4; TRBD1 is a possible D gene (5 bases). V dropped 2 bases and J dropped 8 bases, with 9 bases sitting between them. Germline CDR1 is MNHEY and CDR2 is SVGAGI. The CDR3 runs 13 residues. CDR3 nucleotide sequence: TGTGCCAGCAGTTACGTCTCAGGGGAAAAACTGTTTTTT. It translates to CASSYVSGEKLFF.

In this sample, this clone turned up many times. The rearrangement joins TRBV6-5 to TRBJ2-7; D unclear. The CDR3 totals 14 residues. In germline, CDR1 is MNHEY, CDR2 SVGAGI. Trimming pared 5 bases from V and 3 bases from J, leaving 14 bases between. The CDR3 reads CASSPLASFYEQYF. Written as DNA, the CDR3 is TGTGCCAGCAGTCCCTTAGCCTCATTCTACGAGCAGTACTTC.

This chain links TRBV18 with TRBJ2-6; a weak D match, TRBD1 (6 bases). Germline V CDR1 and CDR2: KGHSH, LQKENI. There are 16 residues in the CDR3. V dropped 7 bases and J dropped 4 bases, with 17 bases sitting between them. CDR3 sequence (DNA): TGTGCCAGCTTACCGATCACAGGGACCGGGGCCAACGTCCTGACTTTC. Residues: CASLPITGTGANVLTF.

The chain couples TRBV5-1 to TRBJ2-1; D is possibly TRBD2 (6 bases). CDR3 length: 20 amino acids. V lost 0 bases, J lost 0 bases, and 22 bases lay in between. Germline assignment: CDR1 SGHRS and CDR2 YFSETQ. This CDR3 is CASSLAAGTVTRSSYNEQFF. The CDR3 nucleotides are TGCGCCAGCAGCTTGGCCGCCGGGACCGTGACTAGAAGCTCCTACAATGAGCAGTTCTTC. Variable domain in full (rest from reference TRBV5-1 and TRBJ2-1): KAGVTQTPRYLIKTRGQQVTLSCSPISGHRSVSWYQQTPGQGLQFLFEYFSETQRNKGNFPGRFSGRQFSNSRSEMNVSTLELGDSALYLCASSLAAGTVTRSSYNEQFFGPGTRLTVL.

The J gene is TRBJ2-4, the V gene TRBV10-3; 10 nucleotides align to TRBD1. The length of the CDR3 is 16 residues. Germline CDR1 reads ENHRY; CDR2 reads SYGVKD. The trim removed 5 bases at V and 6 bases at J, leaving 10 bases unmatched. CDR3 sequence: CAISSPGQGRRNIQYF. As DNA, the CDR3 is TGTGCCATCAGTTCCCCGGGACAGGGGCGGAGAAACATTCAGTACTTC.

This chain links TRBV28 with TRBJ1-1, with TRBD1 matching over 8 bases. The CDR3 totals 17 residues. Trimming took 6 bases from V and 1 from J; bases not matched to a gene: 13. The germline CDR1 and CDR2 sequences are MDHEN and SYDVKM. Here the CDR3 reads CASSFAGRGRGNTEAFF. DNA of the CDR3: TGTGCCAGCAGCTTTGCGGGCAGGGGGCGCGGGAACACTGAAGCTTTCTTT.

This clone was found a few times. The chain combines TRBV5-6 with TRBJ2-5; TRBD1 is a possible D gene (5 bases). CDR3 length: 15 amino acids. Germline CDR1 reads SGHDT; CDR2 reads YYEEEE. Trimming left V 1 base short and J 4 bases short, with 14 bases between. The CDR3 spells CASSLNLRRGETQYF. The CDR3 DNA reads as TGTGCCAGCAGCTTGAACCTAAGAAGGGGAGAGACCCAGTACTTC.